This TCR beta chain comes out of a study of blood T cell repertoires in COVID-19. Study details: From T cells, B-cell-depleted T cells, or PBMCs came the material, which was cDNA or gDNA.

Only in-frame clones appear in the TCRdb table, and some are missing; sequencing was by immunoSEQ multiplex PCR. This sample has roughly 100,000 clones; roughly four fifths occur once, and the top ten carry 11% to 15%. The trim removed 1 base at V and 0 bases at J, leaving 6 bases unmatched. This CDR3 region has 16 residues. The germline V gene has CDR1 SGHNT and CDR2 YYREEE (reference sequence). Sequenced sample: peripheral blood. The rearrangement uses TRBV5-4 and TRBJ1-1; 7 bases map to TRBD1. The sequence derives from a woman in her fifties or sixties with acute or convalescent COVID-19. CDR3 coding DNA: TGTGCCAGCAGCTTGCCCTTGGGACAGATGAACACTGAAGCTTTCTTT. Translated: CASSLPLGQMNTEAFF. The full variable domain, its missing parts supplied by reference TRBV5-4 and TRBJ1-1, is ETGVTQSPTHLIKTRGQQVTLRCSSQSGHNTVSWYQQALGQGPQFIFQYYREEENGRGNFPPRFSGLQFPNYSSELNVNALELDDSALYLCASSLPLGQMNTEAFFGQGTRLTVV.